Below, 2 T cell receptor beta chains from the same sample are listed, as sequenced in a study of shared clonotypes between healthy human individuals. Generated by immunoSEQ multiplex PCR, the TCRdb table keeps only in-frame clones and is missing some. The table has over 2 million clones, just under 95% seen once. The sequenced sample was naive CD4+ T cells from PBMCs. Subset described: CD45RA+ positively selected. The receptor source for this set is a man aged 18 to 30 in good health. Some clones in this sample may be carry-over from other donors' samples.

The chain carries TRBV7-9 and TRBJ2-7; 7 bases are shared with TRBD1. The germline CDR1 and CDR2 sequences are SEHNR and FQNEAQ (reference sequence). The trim removed 4 bases at V and 5 bases at J, leaving 14 bases unmatched. This CDR3 has 16 amino acids. The CDR3 reads CASSSKGWTGLNEQYF. For the CDR3, the DNA is TGTGCCAGCAGCTCGAAAGGCTGGACAGGCCTCAACGAGCAGTACTTC.

The chain has TRBV2 and TRBJ1-5; D is ambiguous. Germline V gene data show CDR1 as SNHLY and CDR2 as FYNNEI. CDR3 length: 13 residues. The V end was cut by 9 bases, the J end by 6 bases, with 15 bases between. The CDR3 DNA is TGTGCCAGGTCAGCATCCCGGTTTCAGCCCCAGCATTTT. Translating gives CARSASRFQPQHF.